These T cell receptor beta chains were read from a single sample in a study of blood T cell repertoires in COVID-19. Only in-frame clones appear in the TCRdb table, and some are missing; sequencing was by immunoSEQ multiplex PCR. The table shows about 24,000 clones, with 86% occurring only once. Source material: peripheral blood. The receptors originated from a human donor with acute or convalescent COVID-19. The donor label of this sample is uncertain. Each CDR3 is given with its conserved first and last residue. The order of the fields is D gene, clone size, V gene, J gene, CDR3 protein, CDR3 DNA. The D gene is left open where the match is weak. A row's size may be missing; if present it is once, few, many or a size class.

NA	NA	TRBV19	TRBJ1-5	CASSSQGTNNQPQHF	TGTGCCAGTAGTAGTCAGGGTACCAACAATCAGCCCCAGCATTTT
NA	NA	TRBV27	TRBJ1-1	CASSAAGIGLGTEAFF	TGTGCCAGCAGTGCGGCAGGGATTGGGTTGGGCACTGAAGCTTTCTTT
TRBD1	NA	TRBV19	TRBJ2-1	CATRDGQGSYNEQFF	TGTGCCACCCGAGATGGACAGGGCTCCTACAATGAGCAGTTCTTC
TRBD1	NA	TRBV6-5	TRBJ1-4	CASSYGQARREKLFF	TGTGCCAGCAGTTACGGACAGGCCCGGCGGGAAAAACTGTTTTTT
NA	medium-sized	TRBV27	TRBJ2-7	CASSPNPGEQYF	TGTGCCAGCAGTCCCAATCCAGGGGAGCAGTACTTC
NA	NA	TRBV29-1	TRBJ2-1	CSVVAGVADNEQFF	TGCAGCGTTGTCGCAGGGGTTGCCGACAATGAGCAGTTCTTC
NA	NA	TRBV9	TRBJ1-1	CASSVTQSWNTEAFF	TGTGCCAGCAGCGTTACCCAGTCGTGGAACACTGAAGCTTTCTTT
TRBD2	NA	TRBV3-1/TRBV3-2	TRBJ2-2	CASSPLLAGVTSTGELFF	TGTGCCAGCAGCCCCCTGTTAGCGGGAGTCACATCTACCGGGGAGCTGTTTTTT
NA	NA	TRBV7-8	TRBJ2-7	CASSLESASDSYEQYF	TGTGCCAGCAGCTTAGAGTCAGCTAGCGACTCCTACGAGCAGTACTTC
NA	few	TRBV4-1	TRBJ2-7	CASSPQAAYEQYF	TGCGCCAGCAGCCCCCAGGCAGCCTACGAGCAGTACTTC
NA	NA	TRBV5-4	TRBJ2-5	CASSRQAGQETQYF	TGTGCCAGCAGCAGACAGGCGGGCCAAGAGACCCAGTACTTC
TRBD2	NA	TRBV5-1	TRBJ2-5	CASRSGLGQETQYF	TGCGCCAGCAGATCGGGACTAGGCCAAGAGACCCAGTACTTC
NA	NA	TRBV7-9	TRBJ1-2	CASSPSGHGYTF	TGTGCCAGCAGCCCTTCAGGGCATGGCTACACCTTC
NA	NA	TRBV5-8	TRBJ1-2	CASSLDGTPANYGYTF	TGTGCCAGCAGCTTGGATGGGACACCCGCTAACTATGGCTACACCTTC
NA	NA	TRBV7-2	TRBJ2-5	CASSLAGGLETQYF	TGTGCCAGCAGCTTAGCGGGGGGGCTCGAGACCCAGTACTTC
TRBD1	NA	TRBV18	TRBJ2-2	CASSMYQDRGYGGELFF	TGTGCCAGCTCAATGTATCAAGACAGGGGGTACGGCGGGGAGCTGTTTTTT
NA	NA	TRBV7-7	TRBJ2-5	CASSLSDPGETQYF	TGTGCCAGCAGCTTATCCGATCCGGGAGAGACCCAGTACTTC
NA	NA	TRBV6-6	TRBJ1-3	CASSQYDYPSGNTIYF	TGTGCCAGCAGCCAGTACGATTACCCCTCTGGAAACACCATATATTTT
NA	NA	TRBV6-5	TRBJ1-4	CASTRVGEKLFF	TGTGCCAGCACGAGGGTCGGTGAAAAACTGTTTTTT
NA	few	TRBV19	TRBJ1-5	CASSSDSDQPQHF	TGTGCCAGTAGTAGCGACAGCGATCAGCCCCAGCATTTT
NA	NA	TRBV3-1/TRBV3-2	TRBJ1-3	CASSPTPDSGNTIYF	TGTGCCAGCAGCCCCACCCCAGACTCTGGAAACACCATATATTTT
TRBD1	few	TRBV18	TRBJ2-7	CASSSRDRVISYEQYF	TGTGCCAGCTCATCCCGGGACAGGGTTATTTCCTACGAGCAGTACTTC
NA	NA	TRBV10-2	TRBJ2-2	CASSEPQAGTGELFF	TGCGCCAGCAGTGAGCCCCAGGCCGGCACCGGGGAGCTGTTTTTT
TRBD1	NA	TRBV25-1	TRBJ1-2	CASSRQGAYDGYTF	TGTGCCAGCAGTAGACAGGGGGCGTACGATGGCTACACCTTC
TRBD1	NA	TRBV2	TRBJ1-1	CASSRDRGRTEAFF	TGTGCCAGCAGTAGGGACAGGGGTCGGACTGAAGCTTTCTTT
TRBD1	once	TRBV7-2	TRBJ1-1	CASSAFSGGTLEAFF	TGTGCCAGCAGCGCGTTCTCAGGGGGCACTCTTGAAGCTTTCTTT
NA	NA	TRBV29-1	TRBJ2-1	CSVVIAFNEQFF	TGCAGCGTTGTTATCGCGTTCAATGAGCAGTTCTTC
TRBD2	NA	TRBV27	TRBJ2-1	CASRPALSGGHEQFF	TGTGCCAGCAGGCCCGCCCTGAGCGGGGGACATGAGCAGTTCTTC
TRBD2	NA	TRBV9	TRBJ2-1	CASSVGLAGGYNEQFF	TGTGCCAGCAGCGTCGGACTAGCGGGGGGATACAATGAGCAGTTCTTC
NA	NA	TRBV20-1	TRBJ1-2	CSVQGSWGYTF	TGCAGTGTCCAGGGTTCGTGGGGCTACACCTTC
NA	NA	TRBV7-2	TRBJ1-5	CASSLDSNQPQHF	TGTGCCAGCAGCTTAGATTCGAATCAGCCCCAGCATTTT
NA	NA	TRBV19	TRBJ1-1	CASKRQADTEAFF	TGTGCCAGTAAACGGCAGGCCGACACTGAAGCTTTCTTT
TRBD2	NA	TRBV29-1	TRBJ2-7	CSTGGTSGAYEQYF	TGCAGCACCGGAGGGACTAGCGGGGCCTACGAGCAGTACTTC
TRBD1	once	TRBV29-1	TRBJ1-4	CSVSFADRGSTRGYEKLFF	TGCAGCGTTTCCTTTGCGGACAGGGGATCCACGAGGGGATATGAAAAACTGTTTTTT
TRBD1	few	TRBV5-4	TRBJ2-7	CASSVTGLNEQYF	TGTGCCAGCAGCGTGACAGGGTTAAACGAGCAGTACTTC